These 18 T cell receptor beta chains were sequenced from one sample in a study of blood T cell repertoires in COVID-19. Assay: immunoSEQ multiplex PCR; the TCRdb copy retains only in-frame clones and omits some. The sample yields around 180,000 clones, about 88% seen once. Material for sequencing was peripheral blood. The receptors come from a man in his sixties with acute or convalescent COVID-19.

The V call is TRBV5-4, the J call TRBJ1-1; D unresolved. Germline V CDR1 and CDR2: SGHNT, YYREEE (reference sequence). This CDR3 spans 13 amino acids. The germline V and J ends were trimmed by 7 bases and 0 bases, with 10 bases remaining between them. The CDR3 loop is CASSRRMNTEAFF. CDR3 bases: TGTGCCAGCTCGAGGAGAATGAACACTGAAGCTTTCTTT.

This clone was picked up one time. The chain joins TRBV18 to TRBJ1-2, with 9 bases that match TRBD1. The V segment lost 4 bases and the J segment 8 bases; nucleotides outside the gene matches: 11. CDR1 is KGHSH and CDR2 is LQKENI in the germline V gene. This CDR3 is built from 15 residues. The CDR3 DNA reads TGTGCCAGCTCACTAACCGGGACAGGGTCATCAGGCTACACCTTC. It yields the protein CASSLTGTGSSGYTF.

The CDR3 protein is CATSDSGLGVTEAFF. CDR3 DNA sequence: TGTGCCACCAGTGATTCAGGGCTAGGAGTCACTGAAGCTTTCTTT. The chain is built from TRBV24-1 and TRBJ1-1, with a tentative D call TRBD1 (5 bases). CDR3 length: 15 residues. Germline V lookup: CDR1 KGHDR, CDR2 SFDVKD. Trimming removed 2 bases from V and 4 bases from J, with 13 bases in between.

The gene calls are TRBV10-3 and TRBJ2-5; a possible D gene is TRBD2 (5 bases). This CDR3 comprises 14 residues. Germline-derived CDR1 and CDR2 are ENHRY and SYGVKD. V was cut by 0 bases and J by 2 bases, with 7 bases left in between. The CDR3 loop is CAISESGGQETQYF. The CDR3, as DNA: TGTGCCATCAGTGAGTCTGGAGGTCAAGAGACCCAGTACTTC.

The chain employs TRBV6-5 and TRBJ1-6; D unresolved. This CDR3 has 14 residues. Germline V gene lookup returns CDR1 MNHEY and CDR2 SVGAGI. Trimming removed 6 bases at V and 9 bases at J, with 15 bases between. The CDR3 DNA sequence: TGTGCCAGCAGCCGCGGGGAGGGAAGTTCACCCCTCCACTTT. Its translation is CASSRGEGSSPLHF.

This clone was found a few times. The V gene is TRBV6-4, the J gene TRBJ2-7; a weak D match, TRBD2 (6 bases). The V gene lost 0 bases and the J gene lost 6 bases, with 18 bases spanning the gap. Germline-derived CDR1 and CDR2 are MRHNA and SNTAGT. The CDR3 is 16 residues long. The chain's CDR3 is CASSDSGGPMFGEQYV. The DNA of the CDR3 is TGTGCCAGCAGTGACTCGGGAGGCCCTATGTTCGGCGAGCAGTACGTC.

The rearrangement uses TRBV10-1 and TRBJ2-5, with 9 bases aligning to TRBD2. V was clipped by 3 bases and J by 6 bases; unmatched bases: 11. The CDR3 runs to 16 residues. Per the germline V gene, CDR1 is WNHNN and CDR2 is SYGVQD (reference sequence). The CDR3 DNA is TGCGCCAGCAGTGACAACCTAGCGGGGCAGGGGAAGACCCAGTACTTC. Protein product: CASSDNLAGQGKTQYF.

The CDR3 DNA is TGTGCCAGCAGCTTGTCCACGGGAGCGAGAACCGGGGAGCTGTTTTTT. Encoded protein: CASSLSTGARTGELFF. J is TRBJ2-2 and V is TRBV5-4, with D possibly being TRBD2 (6 bases). The CDR3 has 16 amino acids. Per germline, CDR1 SGHNT and CDR2 YYREEE (reference sequence). The V gene lost 1 base and the J gene lost 5 bases, with 15 bases spanning the gap.

The chain joins TRBV6-4 to TRBJ2-7; D is unresolved. V lost 4 bases to trimming and J lost 0 bases, with 10 bases between them. Germline V gene data show CDR1 as MRHNA and CDR2 as SNTAGT. The length of the CDR3 is 14 residues. The CDR3: CASSATEISYEQYF. CDR3 sequence (DNA): TGTGCCAGCAGTGCGACGGAGATCTCCTACGAGCAGTACTTC.

The genes are TRBV5-1 and TRBJ2-5; D unclear. Looked up from germline, CDR1 is SGHRS and CDR2 is YFSETQ. This CDR3 has 14 residues. Trimming took off 0 bases at V and 2 bases at J, with 8 bases between the two ends. CDR3 loop: CASSLEPGQETQYF. CDR3 DNA: TGCGCCAGCAGCTTGGAGCCAGGACAAGAGACCCAGTACTTC.

The CDR3 DNA follows: TGTGCCAGCAGCATAGCGCGGTACAATGAGCAGTTCTTC. It codes for CASSIARYNEQFF. This chain joins TRBV11-3 and TRBJ2-1; weak D call: TRBD2 (5 bases). The CDR3 consists of 13 residues. Germline assignment: CDR1 SGHNT and CDR2 YENEEA. Trimming removed 5 bases at V and 4 bases at J, with 9 bases between.

The chain carries TRBV11-2 and TRBJ1-4, with D tentatively TRBD1 (6 bases). The CDR3 length is 15 residues. The germline V and J ends were trimmed by 0 bases and 8 bases, with 13 bases remaining between them. Germline values: CDR1 SGHAT, CDR2 FQNNGV. CDR3 region: CASSLEMGAREKLFF. In nucleotides, the CDR3 is TGTGCCAGCAGCTTAGAGATGGGGGCCCGAGAAAAACTGTTTTTT.

The V and J genes are TRBV4-1 and TRBJ2-5; 8 bases agree with TRBD2. CDR3 length: 16 amino acids. The V and J ends lost 0 bases and 1 base, in that order; junction bases with no gene match: 4. CDR1 and CDR2 from the germline V gene are MGHRA and YSYEKL. In nucleotides, the CDR3 is TGCGCCAGCAGCCAAGACCCAGCGGGGGCCCAAGAGACCCAGTACTTC. This encodes CASSQDPAGAQETQYF.

The rearrangement links TRBV6-5 to TRBJ1-3; 8 bases map to TRBD1. Per germline, CDR1 MNHEY and CDR2 SVGAGI. V shed 6 bases and J 0 bases; nucleotides not matched to a gene: 4. CDR3 length: 15 amino acids. In DNA, the CDR3 is TGTGCCAGCAGCTATGACAGGGGCTCTGGAAACACCATATATTTT. This encodes CASSYDRGSGNTIYF.

CDR3 DNA: TGTGCCAGCAACGGGGGATCGGGAAAAAACACTGAAGCTTTCTTT. It specifies CASNGGSGKNTEAFF. This chain uses TRBV5-4 with TRBJ1-1; a weak D match, TRBD1 (5 bases). V lost 6 bases, J lost 2 bases, and 17 bases lay in between. Germline V gene lookup returns CDR1 SGHNT and CDR2 YYREEE (reference sequence). There are 15 residues in the CDR3.

The rearrangement joins TRBV3-1 (or the pseudogene TRBV3-2) to TRBJ1-2; 7 nucleotides match TRBD1. Germline V lookup: CDR1 LGHDT, CDR2 YNNKEL (reference sequence). The V and J ends lost 6 bases and 0 bases, in that order; junction bases with no gene match: 13. The CDR3 runs to 17 residues. The CDR3 is CASSFLGGDLANYGYTF. The CDR3 nucleotides read TGTGCCAGCAGTTTTTTAGGGGGCGACCTAGCTAACTATGGCTACACCTTC.

The genes are TRBV12-5 and TRBJ1-3; no reliable D call. The CDR3 totals 14 residues. Trimming stripped 2 bases from V and 4 bases from J, with 9 bases between. The V gene's germline CDR1 is LGHNT and CDR2 FRNRAP. The CDR3 protein is CASGLTMRGNTIYF. The CDR3 DNA is TGTGCTAGTGGTTTGACTATGAGGGGAAACACCATATATTTT.

The V and J genes are TRBV7-2 and TRBJ2-3; the match to TRBD2 covers 9 bases. This CDR3 region has 16 residues. J lost 6 bases, V lost 4 bases, and 11 bases had no gene match. In germline, CDR1 is SGHTA, CDR2 FQGNSA. CDR3: CASSSTTSGGADTQYF. CDR3 DNA: TGTGCCAGCAGCTCGACGACTAGCGGAGGGGCGGATACGCAGTATTTT.